Below, 27 T cell receptor beta chains from the same sample are listed, as sequenced in a study of patients and donors after allogeneic stem cell transplantation. MiXCR, applied by TCRdb to the RT-PCR reads, yields one record per CDR3 protein. The sample records roughly 940,000 distinct CDR3 sequences, approximately 18% being singletons. The specimen was blood, either unsorted or a sorted T cell fraction (not recorded which). All receptors derive from a human donor who was either an allogeneic HSCT recipient or a stem cell or donor lymphocyte infusion donor (not recorded which). It is not recorded whose cells these are; they may come from a transplant donor.

The J gene is TRBJ1-1, the V gene TRBV25-1; 8 bases align to TRBD1. In germline, CDR1 is MGHDK, CDR2 SYGVNS. Unmatched junction bases numbered 11, after V lost 4 bases and J lost 7 bases. There are 15 residues in the CDR3. CDR3 bases: TGTGCCAGCAGTGCGGGACAGGTTCTCCGGGTTGAAGCTTTCTTT. Translating gives CASSAGQVLRVEAFF.

The chain carries TRBV9 and TRBJ2-7; 9 nucleotides line up with TRBD2. Germline CDR1 and CDR2: SGDLS and YYNGEE. The CDR3 is 15 amino acids. J lost 1 base, V lost 1 base, and 3 bases had no gene match. The CDR3 region has the DNA TGTGCCAGCAGCGTATGGGCGGGAGGGTCCTACGAGCAGTACTTC. Its protein is CASSVWAGGSYEQYF.

The chain couples TRBV4-1 to TRBJ1-4; D uncertain. The germline V gene encodes CDR1 MGHRA and CDR2 YSYEKL. The CDR3 is made up of 15 amino acids. The ends were cut back, 3 bases at V and 0 bases at J, with 8 bases in the middle. The CDR3 nucleotides are TGCGCCAGCAGCCATATTCGAGCAACTAATGAAAAACTGTTTTTT. This gives the protein CASSHIRATNEKLFF.

The genes are TRBV6-6 and TRBJ1-2; the match to TRBD1 covers 8 bases. With V trimmed by 5 bases and J by 4 bases, 0 bases remained unmatched. CDR3 length: 12 amino acids. Germline assignment: CDR1 MNHNY and CDR2 SVGAGI (reference sequence). The CDR3 spells CASSTGGYGYTF. The CDR3 nucleotides read TGTGCCAGCAGTACAGGGGGCTATGGCTACACCTTC.

J is TRBJ1-5 and V is TRBV20-1, with 7 bases lining up with TRBD1. Germline lookup yields CDR1 DFQATT and CDR2 SNEGSKA (reference sequence). The length of the CDR3 is 15 residues. With 5 bases clipped from V and 3 bases from J, the junction kept 10 bases outside the gene matches. The CDR3 region is CSAPGGGGNNQPQHF. In DNA form, the CDR3 reads TGCAGTGCTCCGGGAGGGGGCGGGAACAATCAGCCCCAGCATTTT.

The table lists this clonotype with a few counts. The chain links TRBV20-1 to TRBJ2-2, with D possibly TRBD1 on 6 matching bases. The length of the CDR3 is 13 residues. CDR1 DFQATT and CDR2 SNEGSKA come from the germline V gene (reference sequence). Trimming stripped 2 bases from V and 6 bases from J, with 10 bases between. The CDR3 is CSARYPGAGELFF. As DNA, the CDR3 is TGCAGTGCTAGATATCCAGGGGCCGGGGAGCTGTTTTTT.

In its sample, this clonotype was seen a few times. The V call is TRBV27, the J call TRBJ1-3, with TRBD1 as a possible D gene (5 bases). Germline V lookup: CDR1 MNHEY, CDR2 SMNVEV (reference sequence). V gave up 4 bases and J gave up 2 bases, with 9 bases separating them. The CDR3 is made up of 14 amino acids. This CDR3 is CASSSGIAGNTIYF. Written as DNA, the CDR3 is TGTGCCAGCAGTTCAGGGATAGCTGGAAACACCATATATTTT.

V usage is TRBV9 and J usage is TRBJ2-7; D might be TRBD1 (6 bases). This CDR3 spans 15 amino acids. Trimming shortened V by 4 bases and J by 2 bases, and 16 bases separated the two germline ends. Germline assignment: CDR1 SGDLS and CDR2 YYNGEE. CDR3: CASSPSQGSPYEQYF. The DNA of the CDR3 is TGTGCCAGCAGCCCTTCACAGGGATCGCCCTACGAGCAGTACTTC.

In its sample, this clonotype was seen a few times. The chain recombines TRBV9 with TRBJ2-3, with D possibly TRBD1 on 5 matching bases. Trimming shortened V by 0 bases and J by 3 bases, and 8 bases separated the two germline ends. The germline gives CDR1 SGDLS, CDR2 YYNGEE. The CDR3 runs to 14 residues. The CDR3 DNA reads TGTGCCAGCAGCGTAGAGGGGTGGACAGATACGCAGTATTTT. This sequence encodes CASSVEGWTDTQYF.

J is TRBJ2-2 and V is TRBV5-1; a weak D match, TRBD2 (6 bases). Germline CDR1 is SGHRS and CDR2 is YFSETQ. The CDR3 is 14 residues long. V lost 10 bases, J lost 6 bases, and 19 bases lay in between. The chain's CDR3 is CASRGGNRPGELFF. The CDR3 nucleotides are TGCGCCTCCCGTGGGGGGAATCGGCCCGGGGAGCTGTTTTTT.

The chain carries TRBV27 and TRBJ1-1, with TRBD1 matching 8 bases. V was clipped by 9 bases and J by 2 bases; unmatched bases: 5. From germline, CDR1 is MNHEY and CDR2 SMNVEV (reference sequence). The CDR3 length is 13 residues. CDR3 protein: CARMDRANTEAFF. DNA of the CDR3: TGTGCCAGGATGGACAGGGCTAACACTGAAGCTTTCTTT.

This clonotype has more than one count but fewer than ten. CDR3 in amino acids: CASSFPLQGKGTGELFF. The CDR3 DNA sequence: TGCGCCAGCAGTTTCCCTTTGCAGGGGAAAGGGACCGGGGAGCTGTTTTTT. The chain couples TRBV5-1 to TRBJ2-2; tentatively, D is TRBD1 (6 bases). V dropped 5 bases and J dropped 5 bases, with 22 bases sitting between them. The length of the CDR3 is 17 residues. CDR1 and CDR2 from the germline V gene are SGHRS and YFSETQ.

This clonotype has a count of ten or more. V and J are TRBV12-3 or TRBV12-4 and TRBJ1-5; tentative D call: TRBD1 (6 bases). Trimming shortened V by 2 bases and J by 0 bases, and 14 bases separated the two germline ends. The CDR3 spans 17 residues. CDR3 residues: CASSLKSEGDSNQPQHF. Here the CDR3 DNA reads TGTGCCAGCAGTTTAAAAAGCGAGGGGGATAGCAATCAGCCCCAGCATTTT.

The chain joins TRBV10-3 to TRBJ2-7; TRBD2 matches 7 bases. This CDR3 spans 16 amino acids. The germline V gene encodes CDR1 ENHRY and CDR2 SYGVKD. J lost 6 bases, V lost 0 bases, and 11 bases had no gene match. In DNA form, the CDR3 reads TGTGCCATCAGTGAGTCGGGGCGGGAGAATTGGGGCGAGCAGTACTTC. Protein sequence: CAISESGRENWGEQYF.

The V and J genes are TRBV5-1 and TRBJ2-5; 11 nucleotides align to TRBD1. V gave up 4 bases and J gave up 4 bases; unmatched junction bases: 6. This CDR3 comprises 15 residues. The V gene's germline CDR1 is SGHRS and CDR2 YFSETQ. The CDR3 bases are TGCGCCAGCAGCACGGACAGGGGGCAAAGAGAGACCCAGTACTTC. Translation gives CASSTDRGQRETQYF.

In its sample, this clonotype was seen a few times. The chain combines TRBV20-1 with TRBJ1-1, with 7 nucleotides matching TRBD1. This CDR3 spans 15 amino acids. V trimming: 3 bases; J trimming: 0 bases; junction bases outside the gene matches: 7. Germline loops: CDR1 DFQATT, CDR2 SNEGSKA (reference sequence). As DNA, the CDR3 is TGCAGTGCTAGGTCGCAGGGGGAGATGAACACTGAAGCTTTCTTT. It codes for CSARSQGEMNTEAFF.

This clonotype has more than one count but fewer than ten. This chain joins TRBV5-1 and TRBJ2-2; D remains unclear. Trimming pared 4 bases from V and 1 base from J, leaving 11 bases between. The length of the CDR3 is 15 residues. Germline loops: CDR1 SGHRS, CDR2 YFSETQ. The CDR3 DNA reads TGCGCCAGCAGCCCGGACGGCGGGAACACCGGGGAGCTGTTTTTT. It translates to CASSPDGGNTGELFF.

The genes are TRBV3-1 and TRBJ2-1; 9 nucleotides match TRBD2. CDR1 LGHDT and CDR2 YNNKEL come from the germline V gene (reference sequence). Trimming took 0 bases from V and 6 from J; bases not matched to a gene: 6. CDR3 length equals 16 residues. The CDR3 sequence: CASSQDGGRGGNEQFF. Here the CDR3 DNA reads TGTGCCAGCAGCCAAGATGGCGGGAGGGGCGGCAATGAGCAGTTCTTC.

The chain carries TRBV12-3 or TRBV12-4 and TRBJ1-5, with a weak D call TRBD1 (6 bases). With 6 bases removed from V and 7 bases from J, the gap between germline ends came to 16 bases. The CDR3 runs 14 residues. The CDR3 coding sequence is TGTGCCAGCAGATCACAAAGCACAGGGCAGCCCCAGCATTTT. Translated: CASRSQSTGQPQHF.

In this sample, this clonotype turned up a few times. The rearrangement uses TRBV12-3 or TRBV12-4 and TRBJ2-1; D unresolved. V was trimmed by 4 bases and J by 4 bases, leaving 8 bases between them. The CDR3 has 13 amino acids. This chain's CDR3 is CASSSTQYNEQFF. In nucleotides, the CDR3 is TGTGCCAGCAGTTCCACCCAGTACAATGAGCAGTTCTTC.

Notes on this clonotype: The junction and the germline gene differ at one end; a read error may be behind it. The rearrangement links TRBV2 to TRBJ2-2; D call uncertain. Germline values: CDR1 SNHLY, CDR2 FYNNEI. The CDR3 extends over 13 amino acids. The CDR3 coding sequence is TGTGCCAGCAGTCAAGCTCCCACCGGGGAGCTGTTTTTT. Its protein product is CASSQAPTGELFF.

The V and J genes are TRBV9 and TRBJ2-3; D is possibly TRBD1 or TRBD2 (6 bases each). V lost 4 bases and J lost 2, with 17 bases in between. Germline-derived CDR1 and CDR2 are SGDLS and YYNGEE. This CDR3 has 16 amino acids. The CDR3 region has the DNA TGTGCCAGCAGCTCAACGCCGGGGGCTCCCACAGATACGCAGTATTTT. This encodes CASSSTPGAPTDTQYF. The full variable domain, completed using reference TRBV9 and TRBJ2-3, is DSGVTQTPKHLITATGQRVTLRCSPRSGDLSVYWYQQSLDQGLQFLIQYYNGEERAKGNILERFSAQQFPDLHSELNLSSLELGDSALYFCASSSTPGAPTDTQYFGPGTRLTVL.

This chain joins TRBV9 and TRBJ2-7; 8 nucleotides match TRBD2. V gave up 2 bases and J gave up 6 bases; unmatched junction bases: 7. The CDR3 runs 14 residues. Looked up from germline, CDR1 is SGDLS and CDR2 is YYNGEE. The CDR3 is CASSVSAGALEQYF. The CDR3 DNA reads TGTGCCAGCAGCGTCTCAGCGGGGGCTCTCGAGCAGTACTTC.

The CDR3, as DNA: TGCAGCGTTCAGCACCAGGACAGCCCGGGCACTGAAGCTTTCTTT. Translating gives CSVQHQDSPGTEAFF. The chain couples TRBV29-1 to TRBJ1-1, with a tentative D call TRBD1 (6 bases). Germline CDR1 SQVTM, CDR2 ANQGSEA. Trimming pared 5 bases from V and 4 bases from J, leaving 20 bases between. This CDR3 comprises 15 residues.

The V call is TRBV27, the J call TRBJ1-1, with D possibly TRBD1 on 5 matching bases. CDR3 length equals 13 residues. V shed 1 base and J shed 6 bases, with 9 bases lying between them. The germline CDR1 and CDR2 sequences are MNHEY and SMNVEV (reference sequence). In DNA, the CDR3 is TGTGCCAGCAGTTTATTGGGGGACTCTGAAGCTTTCTTT. Translated: CASSLLGDSEAFF.

The V and J genes are TRBV15 and TRBJ2-7, with 9 bases matching TRBD1. Germline values: CDR1 LNHNV, CDR2 YYDKDF (reference sequence). The CDR3 spans 15 residues. The J segment lost 4 bases and the V segment lost 3 bases, leaving 7 bases of the junction unmatched. The CDR3 is CATSSLGQGGYEQYF. The DNA of the CDR3 is TGTGCCACCAGCAGCCTGGGACAGGGAGGGTACGAGCAGTACTTC.

The CDR3: CASSHDGVVKTQYF. The DNA for the CDR3 is TGTGCCAGCAGTCACGATGGGGTTGTGAAGACCCAGTACTTC. The rearrangement joins TRBV6-2 or TRBV6-3 to TRBJ2-5; D remains ambiguous. This CDR3 has 14 residues. Trimming left V 5 bases short and J 6 bases short, with 16 bases between. Per the germline V gene, CDR1 is MNHEY and CDR2 is SVGEGT.